This T cell receptor beta chain originates from a study of cytomegalovirus exposure and HLA in healthy donors (dated by TCRdb to about 2017). The study in broad terms: According to an earlier analysis of a few hundred of the donors, about 179 million T cells yielded 90 million to 130 million unique TCR beta sequences and approximately 300 Gb of sequence data. Across about 370 genotyped donors of the cohort, an average of about 240,000 unique TCR beta nucleotide sequences per donor were sequenced, and approximately 19% of those sequences were non-productive. An earlier analysis of around 580 of the donors used high-throughput TCR beta sequencing to judge whether each TCR beta V gene segment behaved as functional or pseudogenic. Both class I and class II loci were covered by HLA typing, at four-digit resolution. The study used immunosequencing to profile the T cell repertoires of 670 or so subjects and linked those repertoires to cytomegalovirus serostatus. The genetic ancestry cluster associated with self-reported Caucasian donors included around 76% of the 398 genotyped donors. A later genetic analysis took genome-wide SNP genotypes for about 65% of the roughly 670 donors and used that subset as a discovery cohort. The aim of the study was to test whether cataloging public T cell receptors could identify signatures of past pathogen exposure. Rather than using new phenotypic data, the later analysis identified candidate immune exposures from TCR beta sequences and from how often those sequences occurred across donors. Because of strong linkage in the cohort, four or five DR-DQ haplotypes were treated as single units for association and clustering. Along with the approximately 620-subject first cohort, a separate validation cohort of over a hundred different subjects was used. All discovery cohort repertoires had been generated using a single sequencing platform. A later analysis re-examined previously published TCR beta repertoires from around 670 donors and added high-resolution HLA genotyping to investigate patterns of TCR occurrence. The study combined high-throughput TCR immunosequencing, statistical association of individual TCRs with disease status, and machine learning to predict cytomegalovirus infection status. Alongside the repertoire data, information on donor age, sex, ethnicity and CMV serostatus was compiled. The number of typed donors differed by locus: 629-630 for A, B, C, DRB1 and DQB1; some 540 for DQA1; some 610 for DPA1; and 400 to 480 for DPB1. About 310 gigabases of sequencing data and 80 million or so unique TCR sequences were included in an early release covering around 600 HLA-typed donors.

Libraries were prepared through the immunoSEQ multiplex PCR assay. For the multiplex PCR, a mixture combining 60 forward primers for TCR Vbeta segments and 13 reverse primers for TCR Jbeta segments was used. The CDR3 region of rearranged TCR beta genes was amplified from genomic DNA with a multiplex PCR assay. On the Illumina HiSeq System, the amplified TCR beta libraries were sequenced as 87-base-pair reads. The study's own analysis went as follows. Across the 670 or so repertoires, a later analysis counted about 81 million unique TCR beta chains, 9 million to 14 million of which were shared by at least two donors. Raw reads were error-corrected and collapsed into unique sequences with a nearest-neighbor algorithm that merged closely related sequences to remove PCR and sequencing errors. Alignment of CDR3 sequences to IMGT reference sequences was used to assign V, D and J gene segments. For a sequence to be retained, at least a six-nucleotide match to both a V gene segment and a J gene segment was required. Rearrangements were classified as productive when the CDR3 lacked stop codons and remained in frame with V and J, and all other rearrangements were classified as non-productive. Following IMGT convention, CDR3 was defined as the stretch from the second conserved V-encoded cysteine up to the conserved J-encoded phenylalanine. The earlier analysis of some 540 of the donors excluded any sequence lacking an unambiguous match to a single V gene segment. An earlier analysis of 550 to 650 of the donors classified V segments as functional when productive rearrangements were above 56.7% and as segregating when the standard deviation between donors was above 5%. A statistical classification framework was developed to diagnose cytomegalovirus status using the catalog of TCR beta chain sequences. In a later analysis, TCR nucleotide sequences were compared against IMGT/GENE-DB human TR gene sequences so that V and J genes could be assigned. Using the TCRdist pipeline, a later analysis assigned CDR3 sequences along with most-parsimonious VDJ recombination scenarios. In a later analysis, each TCR beta chain was defined by its CDR3 amino acid sequence together with its V-gene family, and reads lacking a unique V-gene family were excluded. In a later analysis, nearly 600 highly shared, low-generation-probability nucleotide sequences were removed to address suspected cross-contamination and a sequencing artifact. In a later analysis, a clonal expansion index for each public chain was calculated from normalized within-repertoire ranks of inferred template counts. In a later analysis, generation probabilities were computed using a VDJ recombination model fitted to out-of-frame rearrangements, and the results were checked against IGoR. In a later analysis, hypergeometric tests were used to score TCR-TCR, TCR-HLA and TCR-CMV co-occurrence, with a repertoire-size bias correction applied to TCR pairs. A later analysis estimated false discovery rates by permuting HLA or CMV assignments 20 times. In a later analysis, co-occurring TCRs were grouped using DBSCAN, with TCRdist sequence similarity added in when clustering inside HLA-allele-positive subsets. Repertoires with fewer than 30,000 or more than 120,000 public chains were left out of co-occurrence clustering, as were about 5 repertoires with anomalous nucleotide sharing. What TCRdb holds here is the immuneACCESS table cut down to in-frame rearrangements. Part of the clones is not present; checked against another copy, under half of the missing clones reflect an unresolved V gene, and the others are unexplained. That table furnishes V, J and clone size, whereas the DNA furnished D and trimming. This sample is represented by 200,000 or so clones; 82% of them were singletons. The ten biggest clones cover about 2.5% of the sample.

About this clone itself: The target of this receptor is not known. One base away there is no much larger clone; base qualities are not given.

In total, roughly 710 healthy bone marrow donors made up the cohort. All cohort members were sampled while nominally healthy, although unrecorded immune exposures were likely present. The donor tested CMV seronegative and was one of the 352 seronegative cohort members. A peripheral blood sample was provided by each donor, and peripheral blood mononuclear cells were used for TCR beta sequencing. Genomic DNA extraction from the blood cell samples was performed with the Qiagen DNeasy Blood Extraction Kit. CDR1 and CDR2 are drawn from the germline V gene: MDHEN, SYDVKM. The CDR3 goes from the cysteine to the phenylalanine over 12 residues. The CDR3 DNA has 36 bases and is translated from base 1. V was cut back by 8 bases and J by 1 base, leaving a gap of 5 bases between them. Broad study findings and their caveats: The classifier was reported to diagnose cytomegalovirus status with high specificity and sensitivity in both the original and validation cohorts. An association between a missense DCLRE1C variant and V-gene and J-gene trimming of TCR beta chains was found in a later genetic analysis and replicated in an independent cohort. When HLA alleles, especially DR and DQ, strongly co-occurred, attributing TCR associations to individual alleles was difficult. It was suggested by the authors that the approach could potentially be generalized to other disease states and immunological phenotypes. A further reported finding was that TCR beta sequences accurately predicted the HLA-A and HLA-B alleles for most subjects in the first cohort. According to a later genetic analysis, donors in an Asian-associated ancestry cluster had fewer N-insertions in productive TCRs than the approximately 690-donor mean. While some public TCRs were present in many individuals, most TCR sequences turned up only very rarely across donors. Correlated functional status among segregating V segments might be attributable to linkage disequilibrium, but an unknown experimental factor could not be ruled out. In an earlier analysis of a few hundred of the donors, most TCR beta V segments were observed in productive rearrangements about 87% or about 30% of the time, broadly matching IMGT annotations. The study gave a list of over 150 TCR beta chains associated with cytomegalovirus. Roughly uniform sequencing depth across donors was assumed in presence/absence analyses, although this assumption may not hold. Specific HLA alleles were associated with 16,951 TCR beta sequences at a false discovery rate of 0.05 in a later analysis. A cluster of highly shared sequence variants was judged likely to be a technical artifact of the sequencing pipeline. Because counts were too low, approximately 18 rarely observed V segments, including chromosome 9 orphons, were excluded from the earlier analysis of around 640 of the donors. In a later analysis, HLA-associated TCR beta chains showed more clonal expansion and lower generation probabilities than non-associated chains that were equally common. The 87-base-pair reads could not distinguish some IMGT-functional V segments, including TRBV6-2 and TRBV6-3, so those segments were excluded. A later analysis found that TCR association rates varied across HLA loci, with DRB1 alleles showing the most associated TCRs and HLA-C alleles the fewest. In a later analysis, most CMV-associated TCR beta chains were found to appear HLA-restricted, with HLA associations seemingly driven largely by CMV exposure. This cohort had only TCR beta chains sequenced, and the lack of alpha or paired-chain data limited which features could be detected. A few of the identified cytomegalovirus-associated TCR beta chains were confirmed in vitro to be specific for cytomegalovirus antigens. CMV serostatus was the only immune exposure information available for the cohort. Several of the top co-occurrence clusters appeared to be linked to parvovirus B19, influenza, CMV and Epstein-Barr virus, according to a later analysis. Because HLA typing was missing for some donors at each locus, association tests included only the typed subset.

This TCR came from a woman aged 40 to 50 in good health and CMV-seronegative. The sample consisted of PBMCs. The chain is encoded by TRBV28 joined to TRBJ2-2; no D gene call is confident. The CDR3 has the sequence CASSLNTGELFF. The bases read TGTGCCAGCTCTTTGAACACCGGGGAGCTGTTTTTT.